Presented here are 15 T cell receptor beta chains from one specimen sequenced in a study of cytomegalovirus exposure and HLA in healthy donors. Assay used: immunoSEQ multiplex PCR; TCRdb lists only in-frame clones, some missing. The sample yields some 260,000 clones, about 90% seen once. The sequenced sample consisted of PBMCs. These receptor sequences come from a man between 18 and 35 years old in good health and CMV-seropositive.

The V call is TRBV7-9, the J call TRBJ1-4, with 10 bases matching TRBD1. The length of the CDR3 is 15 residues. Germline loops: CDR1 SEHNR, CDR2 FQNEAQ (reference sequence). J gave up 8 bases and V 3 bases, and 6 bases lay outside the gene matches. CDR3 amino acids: CASSLGQGRGEKLFF. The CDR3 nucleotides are TGTGCCAGCAGCTTGGGACAGGGGCGAGGAGAAAAACTGTTTTTT. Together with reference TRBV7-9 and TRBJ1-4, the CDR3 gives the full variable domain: DTGVSQNPRHKITKRGQNVTFRCDPISEHNRLYWYRQTLGQGPEFLTYFQNEAQLEKSRLLSDRFSAERPKGSFSTLEIQRTEQGDSAMYLCASSLGQGRGEKLFFGSGTQLSVL.

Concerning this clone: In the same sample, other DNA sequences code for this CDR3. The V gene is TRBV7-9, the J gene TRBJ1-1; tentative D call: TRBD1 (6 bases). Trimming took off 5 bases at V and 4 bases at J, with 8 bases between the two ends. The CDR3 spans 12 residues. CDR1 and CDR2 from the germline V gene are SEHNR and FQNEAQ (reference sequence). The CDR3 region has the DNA TGTGCCAGCAGCCTCAGGGGCACTGAAGCTTTCTTT. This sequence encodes CASSLRGTEAFF.

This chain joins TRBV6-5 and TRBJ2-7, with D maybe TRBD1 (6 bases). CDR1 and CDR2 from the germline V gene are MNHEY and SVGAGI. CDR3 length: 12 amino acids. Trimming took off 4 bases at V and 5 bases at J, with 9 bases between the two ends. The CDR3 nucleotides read TGTGCCAGCAGTTCAGGGGACGACGAGCAGTACTTC. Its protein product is CASSSGDDEQYF.

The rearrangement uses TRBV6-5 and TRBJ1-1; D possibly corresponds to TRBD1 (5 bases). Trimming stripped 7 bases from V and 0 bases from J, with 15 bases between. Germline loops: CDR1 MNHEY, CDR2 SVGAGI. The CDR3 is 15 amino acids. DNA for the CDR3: TGTGCCAGCACCACCCGGACAAATATGAACACTGAAGCTTTCTTT. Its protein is CASTTRTNMNTEAFF.

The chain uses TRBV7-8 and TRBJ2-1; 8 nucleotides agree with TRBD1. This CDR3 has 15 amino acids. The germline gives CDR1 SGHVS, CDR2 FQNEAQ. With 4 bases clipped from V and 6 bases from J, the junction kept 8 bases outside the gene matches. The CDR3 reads CASSYRQGLANEQFF. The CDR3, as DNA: TGTGCCAGCAGCTATCGACAGGGGCTGGCCAATGAGCAGTTCTTC.

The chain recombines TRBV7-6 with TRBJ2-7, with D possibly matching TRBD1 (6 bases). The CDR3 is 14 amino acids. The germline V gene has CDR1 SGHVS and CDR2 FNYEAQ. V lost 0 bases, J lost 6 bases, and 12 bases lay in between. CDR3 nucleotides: TGTGCCAGCAGCTTAGCGGGGGCCTTAGGCGAGCAGTACTTC. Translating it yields CASSLAGALGEQYF.

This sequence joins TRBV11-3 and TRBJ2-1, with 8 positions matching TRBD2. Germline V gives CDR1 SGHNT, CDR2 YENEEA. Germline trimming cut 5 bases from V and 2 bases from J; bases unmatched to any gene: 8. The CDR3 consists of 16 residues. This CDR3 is CASSPRGGWAYNEQFF. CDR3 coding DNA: TGTGCCAGCAGCCCCCGGGGGGGATGGGCCTACAATGAGCAGTTCTTC.

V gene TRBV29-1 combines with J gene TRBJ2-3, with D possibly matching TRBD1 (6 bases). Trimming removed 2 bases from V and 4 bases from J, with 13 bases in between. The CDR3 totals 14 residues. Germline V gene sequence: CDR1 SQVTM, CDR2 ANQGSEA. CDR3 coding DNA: TGCAGCGTTGAATTCGGGACACGGGCAGATACGCAGTATTTT. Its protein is CSVEFGTRADTQYF.

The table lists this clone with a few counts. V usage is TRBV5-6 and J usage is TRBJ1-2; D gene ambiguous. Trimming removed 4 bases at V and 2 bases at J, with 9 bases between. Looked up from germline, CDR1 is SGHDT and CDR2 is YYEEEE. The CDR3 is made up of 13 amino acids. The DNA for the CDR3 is TGTGCCAGCAGCGCGACGGAAAACTATGGCTACACCTTC. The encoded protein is CASSATENYGYTF.

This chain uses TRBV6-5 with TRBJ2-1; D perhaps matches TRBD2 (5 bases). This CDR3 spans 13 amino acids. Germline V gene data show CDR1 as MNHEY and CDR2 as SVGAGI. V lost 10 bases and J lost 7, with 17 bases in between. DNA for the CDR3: TGTGCCACCCGTCCGCTAGGCGGGAATGAGCAGTTCTTC. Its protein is CATRPLGGNEQFF.

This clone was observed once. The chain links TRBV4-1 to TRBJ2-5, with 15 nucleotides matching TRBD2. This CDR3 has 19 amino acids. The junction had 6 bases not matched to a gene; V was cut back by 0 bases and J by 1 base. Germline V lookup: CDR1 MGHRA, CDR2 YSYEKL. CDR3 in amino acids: CASSQEGLAGGPLQETQYF. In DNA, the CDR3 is TGCGCCAGCAGCCAAGAGGGACTAGCGGGAGGACCCCTCCAAGAGACCCAGTACTTC.

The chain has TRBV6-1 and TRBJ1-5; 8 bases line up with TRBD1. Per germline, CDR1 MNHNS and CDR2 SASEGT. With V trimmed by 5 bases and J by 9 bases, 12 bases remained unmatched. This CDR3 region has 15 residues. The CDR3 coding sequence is TGTGCCAGCAGTCCACGGGACAGGACCTGGGTGCCCCAGCATTTT. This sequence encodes CASSPRDRTWVPQHF.

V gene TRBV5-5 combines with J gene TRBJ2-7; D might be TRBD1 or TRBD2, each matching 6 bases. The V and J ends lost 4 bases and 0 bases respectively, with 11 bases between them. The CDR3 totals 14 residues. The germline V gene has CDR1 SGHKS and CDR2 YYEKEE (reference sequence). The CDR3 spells CASSRGPLSYEQYF. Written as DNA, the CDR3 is TGTGCCAGCAGCCGGGGGCCTCTCTCCTACGAGCAGTACTTC.

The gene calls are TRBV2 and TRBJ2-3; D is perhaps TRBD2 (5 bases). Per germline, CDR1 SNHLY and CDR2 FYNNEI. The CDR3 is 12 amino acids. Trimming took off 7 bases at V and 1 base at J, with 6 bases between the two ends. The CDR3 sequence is CASKEGTDTQYF. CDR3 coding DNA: TGTGCCAGCAAGGAGGGCACAGATACGCAGTATTTT.

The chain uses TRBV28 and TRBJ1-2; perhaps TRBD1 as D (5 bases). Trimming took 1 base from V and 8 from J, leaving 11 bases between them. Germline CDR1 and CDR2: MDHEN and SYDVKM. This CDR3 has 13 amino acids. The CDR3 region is CASSLFPGKGYTF. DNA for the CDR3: TGTGCCAGCAGTTTATTTCCAGGGAAAGGCTACACCTTC.